One sample yielded the 25 T cell receptor beta chains listed below, sequenced in a study of T cells after yellow fever vaccination. Via MiXCR, TCRdb re-called the 5' RACE reads, giving one row per CDR3 protein. The top ten hold roughly 16% of the sample, which has 450,000 to 550,000 distinct CDR3 sequences, 20% to 25% seen once. The starting material was PBMCs, obtained approximately 22 days after the first yellow fever vaccination. These receptor sequences come from a man aged 18 to 30 who received the YFV17D yellow fever vaccine.

The chain has TRBV7-9 and TRBJ2-1; the D is unclear. The germline V gene has CDR1 SEHNR and CDR2 FQNEAQ (reference sequence). The germline V and J ends were trimmed by 7 bases and 5 bases, with 15 bases remaining between them. The CDR3 totals 14 residues. The CDR3 sequence: CASTTGRPDNEQFF. The CDR3 nucleotides read TGTGCCAGCACTACCGGCAGGCCCGACAATGAGCAGTTCTTC.

This clonotype was counted only a few times. The chain is built from TRBV5-1 and TRBJ1-1, with TRBD1 matching over 9 bases. Germline trimming cut 3 bases from V and 10 bases from J; bases unmatched to any gene: 10. Germline CDR1 and CDR2: SGHRS and YFSETQ. The CDR3 is 14 residues long. CDR3 DNA: TGCGCCAGCAGCTACCAACAGGGGGCGAATTCAGCTTTCTTT. Amino acid sequence: CASSYQQGANSAFF. Looking up the rest from reference TRBV5-1 and TRBJ1-1 gives the full variable domain: KAGVTQTPRYLIKTRGQQVTLSCSPISGHRSVSWYQQTPGQGLQFLFEYFSETQRNKGNFPGRFSGRQFSNSRSEMNVSTLELGDSALYLCASSYQQGANSAFFGQGTRLTVV.

The V call is TRBV20-1, the J call TRBJ2-5; D is ambiguous. The germline CDR1 and CDR2 sequences are DFQATT and SNEGSKA (reference sequence). The CDR3 has 12 residues. Deletions cut 5 bases from V and 1 base from J, with 8 bases between. CDR3 sequence reads: CSAFGSQETQYF. The CDR3, as DNA: TGCAGTGCTTTTGGAAGCCAAGAGACCCAGTACTTC.

V usage is TRBV11-2 and J usage is TRBJ1-6; TRBD1 agrees at 7 bases. Looked up from germline, CDR1 is SGHAT and CDR2 is FQNNGV. The junction had 9 bases not matched to a gene; V was cut back by 5 bases and J by 8 bases. There are 15 residues in the CDR3. The CDR3 reads CASSRLTGLDSPLHF. In DNA form, the CDR3 reads TGTGCCAGCAGCCGCCTGACAGGGCTGGATTCACCCCTCCACTTT.

This clonotype occurred many times. The chain employs TRBV25-1 and TRBJ2-1, with a possible D match to TRBD2 (7 bases). Germline assignment: CDR1 MGHDK and CDR2 SYGVNS. V lost 4 bases to trimming and J lost 4 bases, with 17 bases between them. This CDR3 region has 16 residues. CDR3 nucleotide sequence: TGTGCCAGCAGTGTCCGGGGGGCCAGGATATACAATGAGCAGTTCTTC. It codes for CASSVRGARIYNEQFF.

The J gene is TRBJ2-2, the V gene TRBV5-1, with unresolved D. This CDR3 comprises 16 residues. V dropped 1 base and J dropped 0 bases, with 10 bases sitting between them. CDR1 and CDR2 from the germline V gene are SGHRS and YFSETQ. CDR3 protein: CASSLIVGSNTGELFF. As DNA, the CDR3 is TGCGCCAGCAGCTTGATTGTAGGGTCGAACACCGGGGAGCTGTTTTTT.

The J gene is TRBJ2-5, the V gene TRBV18; 9 bases match TRBD1. Germline V gives CDR1 KGHSH, CDR2 LQKENI. Losses at the gene ends were 1 base for V and 5 bases for J; bases not matched to a gene: 8. This CDR3 has 16 amino acids. The CDR3 loop reads CASSPHSPGQGETQYF. Written as DNA, the CDR3 is TGTGCCAGCTCACCACACTCACCGGGACAGGGCGAGACCCAGTACTTC.

The rearrangement links TRBV7-9 to TRBJ2-2, with 7 bases matching TRBD1. CDR3 size: 12 residues. Per germline, CDR1 SEHNR and CDR2 FQNEAQ (reference sequence). V gave up 11 bases and J gave up 4 bases; unmatched junction bases: 4. DNA for the CDR3: TGTGCCGGTGACAGGGCCACCGGGGAGCTGTTTTTT. It yields the protein CAGDRATGELFF.

This clonotype was seen at least ten times. V usage is TRBV7-2 and J usage is TRBJ2-3; 7 bases match TRBD1. Germline CDR1 reads SGHTA; CDR2 reads FQGNSA. This CDR3 has 14 amino acids. The trim removed 5 bases at V and 2 bases at J, leaving 4 bases unmatched. The DNA of the CDR3 is TGTGCCAGCAGCCGGGACAGCTACACAGATACGCAGTATTTT. This codes for CASSRDSYTDTQYF.

The chain couples TRBV15 to TRBJ2-3; D unclear. This CDR3 contains 17 residues. V lost 0 bases, J lost 1 base, and 14 bases lay in between. CDR1 is LNHNV, CDR2 YYDKDF, per germline (reference sequence). CDR3 region: CATSREDQAAGTDTQYF. CDR3 nucleotide sequence: TGTGCCACCAGCAGAGAGGACCAGGCTGCCGGCACAGATACGCAGTATTTT.

This clonotype has a handful of counts. The chain joins TRBV7-8 to TRBJ1-6; D is possibly TRBD1 (5 bases). This CDR3 contains 14 residues. CDR1 and CDR2 (germline): SGHVS, FQNEAQ. V was cut by 4 bases and J by 7 bases, with 11 bases left in between. CDR3: CASSSKQANSPLHF. The CDR3 DNA sequence: TGTGCCAGCAGCTCTAAACAGGCCAATTCACCCCTCCACTTT.

This clonotype was counted many times. The rearrangement joins TRBV7-3 to TRBJ1-6; perhaps TRBD1 as D (6 bases). The CDR3 is made up of 12 amino acids. Germline CDR1 and CDR2: SGHTA and FQGTGA. V was shortened by 8 bases and J by 9 bases, with 11 bases between the two germline ends. The chain's CDR3 is CASGQGSSPLHF. CDR3 DNA: TGTGCCAGCGGGCAGGGGTCTTCACCCCTCCACTTT.

This chain links TRBV12-3 or TRBV12-4 with TRBJ2-7; D possibly corresponds to TRBD1 (6 bases). Trimming removed 5 bases at V and 2 bases at J, with 13 bases between. The CDR3 is made up of 14 amino acids. The CDR3 coding sequence is TGTGCCAGCAGTCCCCGGACAGTGCCCTACGAGCAGTACTTC. Its translation: CASSPRTVPYEQYF.

A note on this clonotype: Germline is not matched at one junction end, which may reflect a read error. V and J are TRBV5-1 and TRBJ1-6; 8 bases are a match to TRBD1. Per the germline V gene, CDR1 is SGHRS and CDR2 is YFSETQ. The CDR3 sequence is 15 residues long. CDR3 residues: CASRTTGGYNSPLYF. In DNA, the CDR3 is TGCGCCAGCAGGACCACAGGGGGTTACAATTCACCCCTCTACTTT.

This clonotype was seen a few times. The V call is TRBV6-5, the J call TRBJ1-2; tentatively, D is TRBD1 (5 bases). The V gene's germline CDR1 is MNHEY and CDR2 SVGAGI. V was trimmed by 2 bases and J by 5 bases, leaving 15 bases between them. This CDR3 region has 15 residues. The chain's CDR3 is CASSYNTAGKYGYTF. In nucleotides, the CDR3 is TGTGCCAGCAGTTACAACACCGCAGGGAAGTATGGCTACACCTTC.

This clonotype has only a few counts. The rearrangement links TRBV2 to TRBJ2-7; 9 nucleotides align to TRBD1. The length of the CDR3 is 13 residues. The germline CDR1 and CDR2 sequences are SNHLY and FYNNEI. The trim removed 6 bases at V and 3 bases at J, leaving 3 bases unmatched. CDR3 protein: CASSRTGDYEQYV. CDR3 in DNA: TGTGCCAGCAGCCGGACAGGGGACTACGAGCAGTACGTC.

This clonotype was picked up a small number of times. The rearrangement uses TRBV7-3 and TRBJ2-5; TRBD2 might be the D (5 bases). This CDR3 is built from 13 residues. The V gene lost 5 bases and the J gene lost 3 bases, with 10 bases spanning the gap. In germline, CDR1 is SGHTA, CDR2 FQGTGA. This chain's CDR3 is CASSRRTEETQYF. The CDR3 coding sequence is TGTGCCAGCAGCCGGAGGACGGAAGAGACCCAGTACTTC.

Note on this clonotype: One base away lies a much larger clone, so this may be a sequencing read error. The CDR3 loop reads CASLPHGGVSGANVLNF. CDR3 nucleotide sequence: TGTGCCAGCCTGCCACACGGGGGAGTCTCTGGGGCCAACGTCCTGAATTTC. The chain employs TRBV2 and TRBJ2-6; possible D gene TRBD2, 6 bases. Per germline, CDR1 SNHLY and CDR2 FYNNEI. This CDR3 comprises 17 residues.

V and J are TRBV18 and TRBJ2-7; 7 bases are a match to TRBD1. Germline values: CDR1 KGHSH, CDR2 LQKENI. This CDR3 has 15 residues. Trimming removed 3 bases from V and 5 bases from J; junction bases left unmatched: 10. CDR3 bases: TGTGCCAGCTCACCGCTCGACAGGGTAGGTGACGAGCAGTACTTC. Translating it yields CASSPLDRVGDEQYF. The whole variable domain, filled in from reference TRBV18 and TRBJ2-7, reads NAGVMQNPRHLVRRRGQEARLRCSPMKGHSHVYWYRQLPEEGLKFMVYLQKENIIDESGMPKERFSAEFPKEGPSILRIQQVVRGDSAAYFCASSPLDRVGDEQYFGPGTRLTVT.

A few counts support this clonotype. The chain recombines TRBV7-9 with TRBJ1-2; D possibly corresponds to TRBD1 (5 bases). V lost 3 bases, J lost 5 bases, and 16 bases lay in between. The CDR3 has 15 amino acids. Germline V gene data show CDR1 as SEHNR and CDR2 as FQNEAQ (reference sequence). DNA for the CDR3: TGTGCCAGCAGCTTGGGACCACAACCTCAATATGGCTACACCTTC. This translates into CASSLGPQPQYGYTF.

Regarding this clonotype: The junction shows a germline mismatch at one end, possibly a read error. The V gene is TRBV7-9, the J gene TRBJ2-7; D ambiguous. The CDR3 is 13 amino acids. Germline values: CDR1 SEHNR, CDR2 FQNEAQ (reference sequence). CDR3 sequence: CASSLVGNYELYF. In nucleotides, the CDR3 is TGTGCCAGCAGCTTAGTCGGCAACTACGAGCTGTACTTC.

The genes are TRBV12-3 or TRBV12-4 and TRBJ2-3; D possibly corresponds to TRBD2 (5 bases). This CDR3 is 12 amino acids long. Trimming removed 2 bases from V and 9 bases from J, with 9 bases in between. DNA of the CDR3: TGTGCCAGCAGTTTAAACGCGGGCACGCAGTATTTT. It codes for CASSLNAGTQYF.

This clonotype has only one observation. The chain recombines TRBV25-1 with TRBJ1-5; D not resolved. The CDR3 length is 14 residues. From germline, CDR1 is MGHDK and CDR2 SYGVNS. With 4 bases removed from V and 6 bases from J, the gap between germline ends came to 13 bases. CDR3 loop: CASSGPSMSQPQHF. CDR3 in DNA: TGTGCCAGCAGTGGACCAAGTATGAGTCAGCCCCAGCATTTT.

This clonotype turned up a few times. The gene calls are TRBV5-1 and TRBJ2-5; D unresolved. Deletions cut 2 bases from V and 4 bases from J, with 15 bases between. Per germline, CDR1 SGHRS and CDR2 YFSETQ. The CDR3 is 15 residues long. CDR3 loop: CASSFSGLQTETQYF. The CDR3 bases are TGCGCCAGCAGCTTCTCCGGGTTGCAAACAGAGACCCAGTACTTC.

This chain uses TRBV11-2 with TRBJ1-2; D possibly corresponds to TRBD1 (6 bases). The length of the CDR3 is 16 residues. Germline CDR1 and CDR2: SGHAT and FQNNGV. Between the trimmed V and J ends, which lost 6 bases and 1 base, there was a span of 18 bases. The CDR3: CASSSIGTPHNYGYTF. CDR3 in DNA: TGTGCCAGCAGTTCAATAGGGACACCACATAACTATGGCTACACCTTC.